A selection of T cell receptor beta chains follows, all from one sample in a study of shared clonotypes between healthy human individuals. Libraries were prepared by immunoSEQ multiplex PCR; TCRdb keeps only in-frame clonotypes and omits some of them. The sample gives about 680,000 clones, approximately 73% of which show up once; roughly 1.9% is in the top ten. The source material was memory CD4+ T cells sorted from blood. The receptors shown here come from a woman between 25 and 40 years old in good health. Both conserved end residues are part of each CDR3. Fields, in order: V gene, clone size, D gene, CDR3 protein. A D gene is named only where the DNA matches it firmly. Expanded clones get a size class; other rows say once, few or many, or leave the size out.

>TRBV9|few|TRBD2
CASSARKGWREADTQYF
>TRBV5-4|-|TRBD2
CASSLYASGSGYEQYF
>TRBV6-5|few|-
CASRLGQSSTDTQYF
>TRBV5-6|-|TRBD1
CASSSLGQGPMGGYTF
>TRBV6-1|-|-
CASSESRRATDTQYF
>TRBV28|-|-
CASSVPLTDTQYF
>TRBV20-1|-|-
CSAPTSFEQFF
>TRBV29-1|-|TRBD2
CSVVGTTNTGELFF
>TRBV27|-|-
CASSYTGFLDNEQFF
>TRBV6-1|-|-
CASSWGRGLNTEAFF
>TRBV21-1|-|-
CASSNSWGSNQPQHF
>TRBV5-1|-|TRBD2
CASSEREYEQFF
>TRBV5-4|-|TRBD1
CASSKRDSGETQYF
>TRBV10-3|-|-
CAISAEGEQYF
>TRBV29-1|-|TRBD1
CSVAGTATNEKLFF
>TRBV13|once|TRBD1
CASSSDRGTYEQYF
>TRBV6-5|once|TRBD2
CASSRSGSHEQYF
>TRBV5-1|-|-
CASSFASGAETQYF
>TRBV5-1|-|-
CASSFETASYGYTF
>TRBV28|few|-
CASSTGTGNQPQHF
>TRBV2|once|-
CASSTTTNEQYF
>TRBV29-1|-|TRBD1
CSVKGGTGFNEQYF
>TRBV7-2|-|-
CASSSDWAEQYF
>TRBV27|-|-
CASSLGGRGFYGYTF
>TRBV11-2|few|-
CASSPDYSGTEAFF
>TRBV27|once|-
CASSLWPVERNIQYF
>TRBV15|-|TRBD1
CATSRNRGLEGYTF
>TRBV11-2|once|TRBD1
CASPNWDRGYEQYF
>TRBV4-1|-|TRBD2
CASSQTTSGLYEQYF
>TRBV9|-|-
CASRRDTQYF
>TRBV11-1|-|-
CASSSQQGDGYTF
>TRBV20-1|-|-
CSASPGAGYTF